These T cell receptor beta chains were read from a single sample in a study of response to subunit inactivated influenza vaccine. TCRdb fed the RT-PCR reads into MiXCR, producing one record per CDR3 protein. The data contain 800,000 to 1,000,000 distinct CDR3 sequences, 21% of them singletons. This material consisted of PBMCs from blood, taken 5 to 6 days after vaccination. Receptors were obtained from a man aged 45-65 years who received an inactivated influenza vaccine. Each CDR3 is given without its conserved first and last residue. D genes are given only for firm matches.

TRBD1,TRBV20-1,SARDPAGTANYGYT
TRBD1,TRBV7-9,ASSSLGQQNNEQF
TRBD1,TRBV6-1,ASSLEGGDQPQH
-,TRBV6-2/TRBV6-3,ASTIPRGGTEAF
TRBD2,TRBV20-1,SARDYSGSSPDTQY
-,TRBV6-1,ASSRRGGATYNEQF
TRBD2,TRBV28,ARSPWRTSGSSYNEQF
-,TRBV11-2,ASSLDRHNEKLF
-,TRBV12-5,ASGLEHTGELF
TRBD2,TRBV29-1,SVRTSGFYEQY
-,TRBV29-1,SARGPFENEQF
-,TRBV30,AWSHHQGETQY
TRBD2,TRBV6-1,ASRHAGVSSTDTQY
-,TRBV29-1,SLRLGGPYNEQF
-,TRBV10-3,AISESTRGRNTGELF
TRBD2,TRBV20-1,SARKALAGYNEQF
-,TRBV5-1,ASSLLPGTIYEQY
-,TRBV5-1,ASSLGLERNEQF
-,TRBV5-1,ASSLEGPHTGELF
TRBD1,TRBV5-1,ASSWDRADEQY
-,TRBV7-8,ASENFTYGYT
-,TRBV18,ASSRQTEMNTEAF
-,TRBV5-1,ASSLGATVQETQY
-,TRBV7-8,ASSSTLLDTQY
-,TRBV20-1,SARGRPGANTGELF
-,TRBV7-2,ASSVDSGYGYT
-,TRBV28,ASTLGDYGYT
TRBD1,TRBV20-1,SALPGQGYNEQF
TRBD2,TRBV6-5,ASSYLGSGSGNTGELF
TRBD1,TRBV4-2,ASSPGQDGETQY
TRBD2,TRBV20-1,SALRTSGTYEQY
-,TRBV28,ASTTITPGANVLT
-,TRBV29-1,SVGKGSYNEQF
-,TRBV20-1,SGNRPNTEAF
-,TRBV20-1,SARADVGSYFNEQF
TRBD2,TRBV29-1,SVVVTSGAGYNEQF
TRBD1,TRBV5-1,ASSEGQGNTEAF
-,TRBV7-6,ASSLGRFVATSSYNEQF
-,TRBV7-6,ASGPDSPSTDTQY
-,TRBV5-1,ASSLERKRSYEQY
TRBD1,TRBV15,ATSTKRQGPYEQY
-,TRBV3-1,ASSQENPRRFSPLH
-,TRBV5-1,ASSRTRAGATEAF
-,TRBV18,ASSPPTSRYEQY
-,TRBV4-2,ASSPPLGGGELF
-,TRBV4-1,ASSQLGSSYNEQF
TRBD2,TRBV20-1,SATGTSGAYEQY
-,TRBV7-2,ASSTGPYYEQY
TRBD2,TRBV28,ASSSASGVTYEQY